This TCR beta chain was observed in a study of post-analysis software for immune sequencing data. Study results and caveats: F measure clustering grouped samples strongly by preparation batch. Among multiple sclerosis patients, normalized Chao1 diversity was significantly below that of controls.

Built from TCR beta cDNA, the libraries had unique molecular identifiers in them. TCRdb recomputed calls from the PCR reads with MiXCR, one row per CDR3 protein. The table shows about 460,000 distinct CDR3 sequences, with 40% to 55% occurring only once. Turning to this clonotype: Its antigen is unknown.

Sequences were obtained from blood. The origin of this receptor is a girl aged 5 to 17 with multiple sclerosis.

The CDR3 DNA reads as TGTGCCAGCAGCTTGGGACTAGCGGGAGTAAGCCTCTACGAGCAGTACTTC. It codes for CASSLGLAGVSLYEQYF. This chain connects TRBV7-2 to TRBJ2-7; 14 nucleotides line up with TRBD2. Germline lookup yields CDR1 SGHTA and CDR2 FQGNSA. There are 17 residues in the CDR3. V lost 3 bases and J lost 3; bases outside the gene matches: 7. Complete variable domain (other parts from reference TRBV7-2 and TRBJ2-7): GAGVSQSPSNKVTEKGKDVELRCDPISGHTALYWYRQSLGQGLEFLIYFQGNSAPDKSGLPSDRFSAERTGGSVSTLTIQRTQQEDSAVYLCASSLGLAGVSLYEQYFGPGTRLTVT.